This TCR beta chain emerged from a study of cytomegalovirus exposure and HLA in healthy donors (dated by TCRdb to 2017 to 2019). Background on the whole study: According to an earlier analysis of a few hundred of the donors, 150 million to 200 million T cells yielded approximately 120 million unique TCR beta sequences and about 280 Gb of sequence data. An early release that covered some 640 HLA-typed donors contained approximately 300 gigabases of sequencing data and 80 million or so unique TCR sequences. Of the roughly 400 genotyped donors, about 80% fell in the genetic ancestry cluster associated with self-reported Caucasian donors. The study was designed to test whether signatures of past pathogen exposure could be identified by cataloging public T cell receptors. Using immunosequencing, the study profiled T cell repertoires from around 670 subjects and related those repertoires to cytomegalovirus serostatus. Besides the first cohort of around 670 subjects, a separate validation cohort made up of over 95 different subjects was used. The study combined high-throughput TCR immunosequencing, statistical association of individual TCRs with disease status, and machine learning to predict cytomegalovirus infection status. A later analysis re-analyzed previously published TCR beta repertoires from roughly 690 donors and added high-resolution HLA genotyping to study TCR occurrence patterns. The later analysis used no new phenotypic data to find candidate immune exposures, relying instead on TCR beta sequences and their occurrence across donors. An earlier analysis of some 600 of the donors applied high-throughput TCR beta sequencing to assess whether each TCR beta V gene segment acted as functional or pseudogenic. Donor age, sex, ethnicity and CMV serostatus were compiled together with the repertoire data. Genome-wide SNP genotypes for about 55% of the roughly 670 donors were used in a later genetic analysis, which treated that subset as a discovery cohort. Every discovery cohort repertoire had been produced on one sequencing platform. HLA typing included class I and class II loci at four-digit resolution. The number of donors typed differed by locus, with roughly 620-630 for A, B, C, DRB1 and DQB1, approximately 500 for DQA1, 600 to 610 for DPA1, and some 450 for DPB1. A handful of DR-DQ haplotypes were handled as single units for association and clustering because linkage in the cohort was strong. Among 300 to 450 genotyped donors of the cohort, an average of approximately 230,000 unique TCR beta nucleotide sequences were sequenced per donor, around 20% of them non-productive. General study outcomes and caveats: A later analysis found that TCR association rates varied across HLA loci, with DRB1 alleles showing the most associated TCRs and HLA-C alleles the fewest. Some IMGT-functional V segments, including TRBV6-2 and TRBV6-3, could not be told apart with the 87-base-pair reads, so those segments were excluded. Specific HLA alleles were associated with 18,000 or so TCR beta sequences at a false discovery rate of 0.05 in a later analysis. In the study, around 160 TCR beta chains were listed as associated with cytomegalovirus. In this cohort, only TCR beta chains were sequenced, and detectable features were limited by the absence of alpha or paired-chain data. In an earlier analysis of about 600 of the donors, most TCR beta V segments appeared in productive rearrangements about 87% or about 30% of the time, broadly matching IMGT annotations. Roughly uniform sequencing depth across donors was assumed in presence/absence analyses, although this assumption may not hold. Compared with equally common non-associated chains, HLA-associated TCR beta chains in a later analysis were more clonally expanded and had lower generation probabilities. Because counts were too low, roughly 16 rarely observed V segments, including chromosome 9 orphons, were excluded from the earlier analysis of fewer than 650 of the donors. A few of the identified cytomegalovirus-associated TCR beta chains were confirmed in vitro to be specific for cytomegalovirus antigens. A cluster of highly shared sequence variants was judged likely to be a technical artifact of the sequencing pipeline. Because HLA typing was missing for some donors at each locus, association tests included only the typed subset. A further reported finding was that TCR beta sequences accurately predicted the HLA-A and HLA-B alleles for most subjects in the first cohort. Cytomegalovirus status was reported to be diagnosed by the classifier with high specificity and sensitivity in both the original and validation cohorts. In a later analysis, most CMV-associated TCR beta chains were found to appear HLA-restricted, with HLA associations seemingly driven largely by CMV exposure. When HLA alleles, especially DR and DQ, strongly co-occurred, TCR associations were difficult to assign to individual alleles. Compared with the roughly 720-donor mean, donors in an Asian-associated ancestry cluster had fewer N-insertions in productive TCRs, according to a later genetic analysis. Linkage disequilibrium might explain the correlated functional status among segregating V segments, but an unknown experimental factor could not be ruled out. Most TCR sequences were observed very rarely across donors, whereas some public TCRs were present in many individuals. In a later analysis, several top co-occurrence clusters were reported to appear linked to parvovirus B19, influenza, CMV and Epstein-Barr virus. The authors suggested that the approach could potentially be extended to other disease states and immunological phenotypes. In a later genetic analysis, a missense DCLRE1C variant was associated with V-gene and J-gene trimming of TCR beta chains, and the association was replicated in an independent cohort. CMV serostatus was the only immune exposure information available for the cohort.

According to the germline V gene, CDR1 reads SGHDT and CDR2 reads YYEEEE. Spanning cysteine to phenylalanine, the CDR3 consists of 16 amino acids. The kept DNA is CDR3 alone, 48 bases in frame from the first base. Trimming takes 3 bases from V and 3 bases from J, and the germline ends sit 16 bases apart. Library generation was performed with the immunoSEQ multiplex PCR assay. A mixture of 60 forward primers for TCR Vbeta segments and 13 reverse primers for TCR Jbeta segments was used in the multiplex PCR. The CDR3 region of rearranged TCR beta genes was amplified from genomic DNA by a multiplex PCR assay. On the Illumina HiSeq System, the amplified TCR beta libraries were sequenced as 87-base-pair reads. On the study's bioinformatics: A later analysis tallied 75 million to 85 million unique TCR beta chains across the approximately 670 repertoires, and around 12 million of those chains were shared by two or more donors. Raw reads were error-corrected and collapsed into unique sequences by a nearest-neighbor algorithm in which closely related sequences were merged to remove PCR and sequencing errors. Alignment of CDR3 sequences to IMGT reference sequences was used to assign V, D and J gene segments. For a sequence to be retained, at least a six-nucleotide match to both a V gene segment and a J gene segment was required. Rearrangements were classified as productive when the CDR3 lacked stop codons and remained in frame with V and J, and all other rearrangements were classified as non-productive. Following IMGT convention, CDR3 was defined as the stretch from the second conserved V-encoded cysteine to the conserved J-encoded phenylalanine. The earlier analysis of more than 450 of the donors excluded sequences that lacked an unambiguous match to a single V gene segment. An earlier analysis of fewer than 750 of the donors called V segments functional above 56.7% productive rearrangements and segregating when the between-donor standard deviation exceeded 5%. A statistical classification framework was developed to diagnose cytomegalovirus status using the catalog of TCR beta chain sequences. A later analysis assigned V and J genes by comparing TCR nucleotide sequences with IMGT/GENE-DB human TR gene sequences. Using the TCRdist pipeline, a later analysis assigned CDR3 sequences along with most-parsimonious VDJ recombination scenarios. A later analysis defined each TCR beta chain by its CDR3 amino acid sequence plus V-gene family, and excluded reads lacking a unique V-gene family. A later analysis removed 500 to 650 highly shared, low-generation-probability nucleotide sequences to deal with suspected cross-contamination and a sequencing artifact. A later analysis calculated a clonal expansion index for each public chain from normalized within-repertoire ranks of inferred template counts. Generation probabilities in a later analysis came from a VDJ recombination model fitted to out-of-frame rearrangements, and those results were checked against IGoR. Hypergeometric tests were used in a later analysis to score TCR-TCR, TCR-HLA and TCR-CMV co-occurrence, with a repertoire-size bias correction applied to the TCR pairs. To estimate false discovery rates, a later analysis permuted the HLA or CMV assignments 20 times. In a later analysis, co-occurring TCRs were grouped with DBSCAN, and TCRdist sequence similarity was added when clustering was performed within HLA-allele-positive subsets. Repertoires with fewer than 30,000 or more than 120,000 public chains, plus five repertoires with anomalous nucleotide sharing, were excluded from co-occurrence clustering. TCRdb retrieved this table from immuneACCESS and kept in-frame rearrangements only. Not all clones are present; in checked studies, unresolved V genes account for under half, and no reason is known for the remainder. V and J calls and clone size are as listed in that table; D and trimming were resolved from the DNA. The sample yields 130,000 or so clones; 65% to 90% were counted once. The ten largest account for about 3% of the sample.

The cohort was made up of 650 to 700 healthy bone marrow donors. At the time of sampling, every cohort member was nominally healthy, though immune exposures that went unrecorded were likely present. The donor was CMV seropositive and belonged to the group of 250 to 350 seropositive cohort members. Every donor gave a peripheral blood sample, and the peripheral blood mononuclear cells from that sample were used for TCR beta sequencing. The Qiagen DNeasy Blood Extraction Kit was used to extract genomic DNA from the blood cell samples. This clone was recorded once. This clone's antigen is unknown. The input lacks base qualities; no much larger clone sits a single base away.

This TCR came from a woman under 30 in good health and CMV-seropositive. Sequencing was done on a sample of PBMCs. The V and J genes are TRBV5-6 and TRBJ1-5; a tentative D call is TRBD1 (6 bases match). The CDR3 is CASSYSGQGYNQPQHF. The nucleotide sequence is given as TGTGCCAGCAGCTACTCGGGGCAGGGGTACAATCAGCCCCAGCATTTT. Joined to the reference TRBV5-6 and TRBJ1-5 proteins, this CDR3 gives the full variable domain: DAGVTQSPTHLIKTRGQQVTLRCSPKSGHDTVSWYQQALGQGPQFIFQYYEEEERQRGNFPDRFSGHQFPNYSSELNVNALLLGDSALYLCASSYSGQGYNQPQHFGDGTRLSIL.